This T cell receptor beta chain was recovered during a study of T-cell memory formation after mild COVID-19. This clonotype showed up just a few times. Per germline, CDR1 SGHRS and CDR2 YFSETQ. Trimming removed 0 bases from V and 0 bases from J, with 13 bases in between. The CDR3 spans 17 residues. MiXCR, run by TCRdb on the 5' RACE reads, gives a single entry per CDR3 protein. This sample has roughly 200,000 distinct CDR3 sequences, with 16% found just once. Sequencing was done on a sample of PBMCs or a T cell subset sorted from them (not recorded which). The TCR comes from an adult woman who had mild COVID-19 (a few samples of this study predate the infection). Cell type and time point are not known. The rearrangement links TRBV5-1 to TRBJ2-1; D is perhaps TRBD1 (6 bases). CDR3 sequence reads: CASSLVGGTISYNEQFF. The CDR3 bases are TGCGCCAGCAGCTTGGTGGGTGGGACAATCTCCTACAATGAGCAGTTCTTC.